The 11 T cell receptor beta chains reported below all come from one sample, sequenced in a study of blood T cell repertoires in COVID-19 (dated by TCRdb to between 2020 and 2021). Libraries were built with the immunoSEQ multiplex PCR assay. TCRdb retrieved this table from immuneACCESS and kept in-frame rearrangements only. Not all clones are present; in checked studies, unresolved V genes account for under half, and no reason is known for the remainder. This sample comprises 200,000 to 250,000 clones, 84% of them detected only once. Of the sample, approximately 13% is held by the ten largest clones. Specimen: peripheral blood. These receptors were taken from a human donor in a cohort sampled during active COVID-19.

J is TRBJ2-5 and V is TRBV14, with a tentative D call TRBD1 (7 bases). V lost 2 bases to trimming and J lost 4 bases, with 14 bases between them. Germline CDR1 reads SGHDN; CDR2 reads FVKESK. The CDR3 totals 15 residues. The CDR3, as DNA: TGTGCCAGCAGCCAATCACAGGGGAGGATAGAGACCCAGTACTTC. Translation: CASSQSQGRIETQYF.

In this sample, this clone turned up a few times. This sequence joins TRBV19 and TRBJ1-1; no definite D call. The CDR3 is made up of 15 amino acids. Trimming stripped 2 bases from V and 4 bases from J, with 14 bases between. CDR1 and CDR2 (germline): LNHDA, SQIVND (reference sequence). CDR3 sequence (DNA): TGTGCCAGTAGTATACCAAGACGGGGAGCCACTGAAGCTTTCTTT. Translated: CASSIPRRGATEAFF.

This clone occurred once. The chain has TRBV2 and TRBJ2-7; the match to TRBD1 covers 7 bases. The CDR3 consists of 12 residues. V was clipped by 11 bases and J by 3 bases; unmatched bases: 7. Germline V lookup: CDR1 SNHLY, CDR2 FYNNEI. The CDR3 DNA reads TGTGCCGGGGGACAGTCCAACTACGAGCAGTACTTC. Encoded protein: CAGGQSNYEQYF.

As to this clone: Other DNA variants within this sample encode the same CDR3. This chain connects TRBV27 to TRBJ2-7; TRBD2 matches at 9 bases. Germline CDR1 MNHEY, CDR2 SMNVEV (reference sequence). CDR3 size: 15 residues. With V trimmed by 4 bases and J by 0 bases, 4 bases remained unmatched. CDR3 loop: CASSSRGGSSYEQYF. The CDR3 DNA reads TGTGCCAGCAGTTCGCGGGGGGGAAGCTCCTACGAGCAGTACTTC.

The J gene is TRBJ2-7, the V gene TRBV18, with 10 bases identical to TRBD1. The CDR3 has 15 residues. V trimming: 5 bases; J trimming: 6 bases; junction bases outside the gene matches: 10. CDR1 and CDR2 from the germline V gene are KGHSH and LQKENI. This CDR3 is CASSSPGQGTFEQYF. CDR3 DNA: TGTGCCAGCTCATCTCCGGGACAGGGGACCTTCGAGCAGTACTTC.

This sequence joins TRBV4-1 and TRBJ2-7; TRBD1 agrees at 9 bases. V shed 8 bases, J shed 3 bases, and the junction held 11 bases outside the gene matches. CDR1 MGHRA and CDR2 YSYEKL come from the germline V gene. The CDR3 length is 15 residues. CDR3 DNA: TGCGCCAGCGCACTTACCGGGACAGGGAACTACGAGCAGTACTTC. Amino acid sequence: CASALTGTGNYEQYF.

This clone was observed once. V and J are TRBV10-3 and TRBJ2-7; 8 bases agree with TRBD1. In germline, CDR1 is ENHRY, CDR2 SYGVKD. V lost 6 bases to trimming and J lost 1 base; unmatched junction nucleotides: 5. The CDR3 spans 14 residues. The CDR3 region has the DNA TGTGCCATCAGCACAGGGACAGGTTCCTACGAGCAGTACTTC. Its translation is CAISTGTGSYEQYF.

Concerning this clone itself: Within the sample, other DNA sequences also encode this same CDR3. The V call is TRBV28, the J call TRBJ2-7; TRBD2 matches 9 bases. In germline, CDR1 is MDHEN, CDR2 SYDVKM. CDR3 length equals 14 residues. J lost 5 bases, V lost 4 bases, and 6 bases had no gene match. The CDR3 reads CASSSLAGVNEQYF. CDR3 DNA sequence: TGTGCCAGCAGTTCCTTAGCGGGAGTCAACGAGCAGTACTTC.

The chain joins TRBV12-3 or TRBV12-4 to TRBJ2-3; a weak D match, TRBD1 (7 bases). This CDR3 region has 13 residues. Trimming took 6 bases from V and 6 from J, leaving 13 bases between them. DNA for the CDR3: TGTGCCAGCAGGAAGACAGGGAGGGATACGCAGTATTTT. Translation: CASRKTGRDTQYF.

The chain is built from TRBV5-1 and TRBJ2-7, with a possible D match to TRBD1 (5 bases). Germline CDR1 SGHRS, CDR2 YFSETQ. The V gene lost 2 bases and the J gene lost 2 bases, with 11 bases spanning the gap. The length of the CDR3 is 14 residues. CDR3 loop: CASSLSGSTYEQYF. DNA for the CDR3: TGCGCCAGCAGCTTATCAGGGTCCACCTACGAGCAGTACTTC.

CDR3 in amino acids: CATSHEPLAGREQYF. The CDR3 DNA reads TGTGCCACCAGCCATGAGCCACTAGCGGGACGGGAGCAGTACTTC. V usage is TRBV15 and J usage is TRBJ2-7; TRBD2 aligns across 10 bases. The CDR3 has 15 amino acids. The V segment lost 5 bases and the J segment 7 bases; nucleotides outside the gene matches: 11. From germline, CDR1 is LNHNV and CDR2 YYDKDF (reference sequence). The entire variable domain, with the rest obtained from reference TRBV15 and TRBJ2-7, is as follows: DAMVIQNPRYQVTQFGKPVTLSCSQTLNHNVMYWYQQKSSQAPKLLFHYYDKDFNNEADTPDNFQSRRPNTSFCFLDIRSPGLGDTAMYLCATSHEPLAGREQYFGPGTRLTVT.